This T cell receptor (beta chain) was documented in a study of T cells in Graves' hyperthyroidism and ophthalmopathy. Germline assignment: CDR1 MNHEY and CDR2 SVGEGT. V was pared by 2 bases and J by 4 bases, with 18 bases between. CDR3 length: 17 residues. PBMCs were derived from about 9.1 ml fresh peripheral blood. Amplified regions were TCR beta CDR3 sequences from RNA transcripts. First-round RT-PCR of the TCR CDR3 relied on the HTBI primer set. TCRdb redid the calling of the multiplex PCR reads with MiXCR, one entry per CDR3 protein. The sample carries some 250,000 distinct CDR3 sequences, nearly 15% recorded once. Details on this clonotype: The antigen is not known.

Study outcomes and limitations: Most thyroid clonotypes with frequency above 0.001 were detected in blood.

The clonotype was recovered from a woman in her fifties or sixties with Graves' hyperthyroidism that later progressed to Graves' ophthalmopathy. This chain links TRBV6-2 or TRBV6-3 with TRBJ2-1; tentatively, D is TRBD2 (6 bases). The sample taken for sequencing was blood. The CDR3 here is CASSYTSGDLLYNEQFF. The CDR3 DNA reads TGTGCCAGCAGTTACACATCCGGGGACTTACTATACAATGAGCAGTTCTTC.